This T cell receptor (beta chain) emerged from a study of T cells in localized non-small cell lung cancer (dated by TCRdb to the early 2020s). A note on the overall study: T cell repertoires of 236 early-stage NSCLC patients were analyzed, with tumors being compared against uninvolved tumor-adjacent lungs. The cohort consisted of approximately 220 treatment-naive NSCLC patients whose localized lung tumors had been resected. NSCLC patients had a mean age of approximately 70 years, and more than 120 were male and 107 female. Paper-wide results and their limitations: Higher T cell density in blood was associated with longer overall survival, whereas higher clonality in adjacent lung was associated with shorter survival. Because multi-region sequencing of the tumors was not done, intratumor heterogeneity could not be ruled out. A median of about 50 of the top 100 tumor clones turned up in the paired uninvolved adjacent lung, and under 30 of those clones also ranked among the top 100 of that same adjacent lung. Because of the exploratory design, TCR variables were selected using unadjusted p-values without false-discovery rate correction. The highest T cell clonality was observed in uninvolved tumor-adjacent lung, where clonality exceeded that of tumor, suggesting that antigenic responses were more focused in uninvolved tumor-adjacent lung.

The immunoSEQ Assay was used to sequence TCR beta CDR3 regions from DNA. Per the source publication's procedure: T cell density was computed as TCR beta template counts normalized to usable DNA estimated by amplifying housekeeping genes. Richness was estimated with the preseqR package, extrapolating to 400,000 templates for PBMC samples and 120,000 templates for tissue samples. Clonality was defined by subtracting Pielou's evenness from one. Differential abundance testing on productive amino-acid clonotypes, with a minimum total count of 5 and an alpha of 0.1, was used to identify tissue-enriched TCRs. The Jaccard Index and the Morisita Overlap Index were used to measure how much the repertoires overlapped between compartments. GLIPH grouped TCR beta CDR3s together with public tetramer-defined viral CDR3s, and a viral motif had to include at least three viral sequences and show V-gene enrichment. TCRdb stores this immuneACCESS table with in-frame sequences only. Part of the clones is absent; in the studies checked, under half of the shortfall reflects unresolved V genes, and no reason is known for the rest. V and J calls and clone size are those listed in that table; D and trimming were worked out from the DNA. The sample table lists more than 30,000 clones, just under 80% of them with a count of one. Clones ranked in the top ten supply approximately 35% of the sample.

At diagnosis, peripheral blood, uninvolved tumor-adjacent lung and tumor were collected and were preserved as a mix of fresh-frozen and FFPE material. Blood samples were analyzed as peripheral blood mononuclear cells for TCR repertoire profiling. The CDR3 sequence holds 15 residues, the cysteine and phenylalanine included. The only DNA kept is the CDR3, 45 bases in frame from the first base. CDR1 and CDR2 were assigned from the germline V gene (reference sequence) as SEHNR and FQNEAQ. V drops 1 base and J drops 7 bases, leaving 11 bases in between. Notes on this clone: The target of this receptor is not known. Per-nucleotide qualities are absent, and no much larger clonotype sits a single base away.

The clonotype originates from a male donor at least 60 years old with stage II squamous cell lung carcinoma. The source was peripheral blood, collected before any cancer treatment. Here the chain combines TRBV7-9 and TRBJ1-6, with no D gene named confidently. The DNA is as follows: TGTGCCAGCAGCTTAGAGGCGACGGTCAATTCACCCCTCCACTTT. Translated, this gives CASSLEATVNSPLHF.